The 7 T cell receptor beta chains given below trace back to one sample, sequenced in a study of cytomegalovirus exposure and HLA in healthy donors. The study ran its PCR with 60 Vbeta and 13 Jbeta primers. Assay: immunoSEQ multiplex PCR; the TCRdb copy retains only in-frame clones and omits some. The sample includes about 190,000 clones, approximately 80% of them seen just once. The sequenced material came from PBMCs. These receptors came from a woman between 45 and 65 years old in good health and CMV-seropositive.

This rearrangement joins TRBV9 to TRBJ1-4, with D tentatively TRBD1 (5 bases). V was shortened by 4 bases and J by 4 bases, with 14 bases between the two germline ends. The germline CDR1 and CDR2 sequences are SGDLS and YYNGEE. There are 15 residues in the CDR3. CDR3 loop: CASSNKQVVNEKLFF. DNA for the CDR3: TGTGCCAGCAGCAACAAACAGGTGGTTAATGAAAAACTGTTTTTT.

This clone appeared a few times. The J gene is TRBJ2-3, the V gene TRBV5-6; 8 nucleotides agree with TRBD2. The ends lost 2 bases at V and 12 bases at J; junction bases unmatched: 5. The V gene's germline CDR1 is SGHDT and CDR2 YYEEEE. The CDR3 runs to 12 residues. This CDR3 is CASSFRTSRQYF. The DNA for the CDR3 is TGTGCCAGCAGCTTTCGGACTAGCCGTCAGTATTTT.

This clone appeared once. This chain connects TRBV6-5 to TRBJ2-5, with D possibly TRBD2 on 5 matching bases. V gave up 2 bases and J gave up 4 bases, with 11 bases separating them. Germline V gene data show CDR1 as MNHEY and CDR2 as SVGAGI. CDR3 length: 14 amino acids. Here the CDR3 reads CASSYVGVGETQYF. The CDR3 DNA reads TGTGCCAGCAGTTACGTCGGGGTCGGAGAGACCCAGTACTTC.

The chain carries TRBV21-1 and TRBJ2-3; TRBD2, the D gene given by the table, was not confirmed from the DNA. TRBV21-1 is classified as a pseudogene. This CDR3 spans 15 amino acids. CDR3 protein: CASMGLAGDTDTQYF. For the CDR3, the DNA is TGTGCCAGCATGGGACTAGCGGGGGACACAGATACGCAGTATTTT.

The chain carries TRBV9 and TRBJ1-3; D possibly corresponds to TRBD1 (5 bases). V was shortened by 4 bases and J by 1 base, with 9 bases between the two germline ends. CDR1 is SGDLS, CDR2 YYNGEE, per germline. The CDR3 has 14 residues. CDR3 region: CASSLQESGNTIYF. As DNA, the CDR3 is TGTGCCAGCAGCCTACAGGAATCTGGAAACACCATATATTTT.

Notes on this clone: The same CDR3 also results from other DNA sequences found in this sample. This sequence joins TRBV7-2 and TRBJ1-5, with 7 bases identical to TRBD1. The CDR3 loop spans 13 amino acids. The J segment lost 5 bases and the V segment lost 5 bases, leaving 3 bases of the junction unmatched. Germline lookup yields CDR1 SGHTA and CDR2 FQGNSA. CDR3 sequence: CASSRQGDQPQHF. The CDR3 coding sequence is TGTGCCAGCAGCCGACAGGGCGATCAGCCCCAGCATTTT.

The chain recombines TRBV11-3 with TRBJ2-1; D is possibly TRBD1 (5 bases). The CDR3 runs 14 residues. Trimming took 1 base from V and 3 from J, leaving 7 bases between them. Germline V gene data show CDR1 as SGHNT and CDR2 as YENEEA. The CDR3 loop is CASSLGQFYNEQFF. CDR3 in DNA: TGTGCCAGCAGCTTAGGACAGTTCTACAATGAGCAGTTCTTC.